The source of this T cell receptor (beta chain) is a study of early T cells in non-severe SARS-CoV-2 infection. Germline V gives CDR1 SEHNR, CDR2 FQNEAQ (reference sequence). This CDR3 has 15 amino acids. V was pared by 6 bases and J by 2 bases, with 11 bases between. This clonotype has ten or more counts. Unique molecular identifiers were attached to individual cDNA molecules. TCRdb re-called the 5' RACE reads with MiXCR, one entry per CDR3 protein. The sample includes fewer than 85,000 distinct CDR3 sequences, 9.5% to 15% of them seen just once. The TCR sequence derives from an adult who was a healthcare worker with PCR-confirmed SARS-CoV-2 infection or an uninfected control (not recorded which). The rearrangement joins TRBV7-9 to TRBJ2-6; the D gene is possibly TRBD1 (6 bases). The sample comprised whole blood. The CDR3 region is CASRPNRAGANVLTF. The CDR3 bases are TGTGCCAGCAGGCCCAACAGGGCTGGGGCCAACGTCCTGACTTTC.